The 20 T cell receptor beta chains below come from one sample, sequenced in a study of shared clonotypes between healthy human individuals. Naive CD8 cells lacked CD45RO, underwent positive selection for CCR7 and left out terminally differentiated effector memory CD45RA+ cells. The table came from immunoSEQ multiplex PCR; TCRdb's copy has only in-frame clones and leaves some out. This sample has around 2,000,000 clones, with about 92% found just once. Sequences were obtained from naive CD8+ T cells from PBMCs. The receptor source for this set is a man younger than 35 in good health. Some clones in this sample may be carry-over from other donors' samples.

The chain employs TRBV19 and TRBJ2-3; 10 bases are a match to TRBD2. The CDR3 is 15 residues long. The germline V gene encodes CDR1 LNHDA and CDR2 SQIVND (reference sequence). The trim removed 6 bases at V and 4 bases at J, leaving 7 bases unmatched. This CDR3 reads CASSPGTSVSDTQYF. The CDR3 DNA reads TGTGCCAGTAGCCCCGGGACTAGCGTGTCAGATACGCAGTATTTT.

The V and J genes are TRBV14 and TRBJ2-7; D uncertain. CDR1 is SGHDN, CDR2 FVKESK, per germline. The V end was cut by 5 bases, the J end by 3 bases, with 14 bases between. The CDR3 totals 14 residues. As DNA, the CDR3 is TGTGCCAGCAGCACCCTGTCAGAGTTCTACGAGCAGTACTTC. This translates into CASSTLSEFYEQYF. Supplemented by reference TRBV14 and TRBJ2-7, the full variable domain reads EAGVTQFPSHSVIEKGQTVTLRCDPISGHDNLYWYRRVMGKEIKFLLHFVKESKQDESGMPNNRFLAERTGGTYSTLKVQPAELEDSGVYFCASSTLSEFYEQYFGPGTRLTVT.

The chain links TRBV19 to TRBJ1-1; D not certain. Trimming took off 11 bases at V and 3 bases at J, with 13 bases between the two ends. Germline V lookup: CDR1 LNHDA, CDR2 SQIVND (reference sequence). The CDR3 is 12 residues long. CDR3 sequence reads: CASRREDTEAFF. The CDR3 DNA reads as TGTGCCTCGCGGAGGGAGGACACTGAAGCTTTCTTT.

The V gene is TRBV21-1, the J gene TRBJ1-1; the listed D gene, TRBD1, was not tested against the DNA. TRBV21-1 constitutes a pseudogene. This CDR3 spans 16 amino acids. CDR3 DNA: TGTGCCAGCAGCAAAGCAAGACAGGGGAACAACACTGAAGCTTTCTTT. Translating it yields CASSKARQGNNTEAFF.

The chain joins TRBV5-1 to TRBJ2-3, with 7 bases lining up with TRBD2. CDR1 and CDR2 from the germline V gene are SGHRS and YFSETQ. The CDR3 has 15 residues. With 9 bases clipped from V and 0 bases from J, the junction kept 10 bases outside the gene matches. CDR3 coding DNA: TGCGCCACCATGGGGGGTAGCGGGAGCACAGATACGCAGTATTTT. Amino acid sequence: CATMGGSGSTDTQYF.

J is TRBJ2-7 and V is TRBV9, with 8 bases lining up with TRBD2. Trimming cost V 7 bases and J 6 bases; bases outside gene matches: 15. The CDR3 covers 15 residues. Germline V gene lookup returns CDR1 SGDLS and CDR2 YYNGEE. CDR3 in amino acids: CASAPSGSILGEQYF. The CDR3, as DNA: TGTGCCAGCGCGCCAAGCGGGAGTATTTTGGGCGAGCAGTACTTC.

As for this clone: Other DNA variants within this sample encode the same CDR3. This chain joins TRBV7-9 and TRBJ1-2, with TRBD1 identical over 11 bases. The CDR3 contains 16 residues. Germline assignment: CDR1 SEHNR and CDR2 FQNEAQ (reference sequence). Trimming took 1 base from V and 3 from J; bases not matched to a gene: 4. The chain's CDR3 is CASSLGGTGGYYGYTF. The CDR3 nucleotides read TGTGCCAGCAGCTTAGGTGGGACAGGGGGTTACTATGGCTACACCTTC.

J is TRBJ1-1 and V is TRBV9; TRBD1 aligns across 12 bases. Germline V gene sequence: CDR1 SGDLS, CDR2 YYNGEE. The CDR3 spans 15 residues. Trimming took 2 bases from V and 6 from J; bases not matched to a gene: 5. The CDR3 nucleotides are TGTGCCAGCAGCGTGGGGACAGGGGGCGCTTCTGAAGCTTTCTTT. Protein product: CASSVGTGGASEAFF.

The CDR3 DNA reads TGCGCCAGCAGCCAATCTGGGGCTAGTGGTGGGGTAGCAGATACGCAGTATTTT. Amino acid sequence: CASSQSGASGGVADTQYF. This rearrangement joins TRBV4-3 to TRBJ2-3; the D gene is possibly TRBD1 (5 bases). Germline CDR1 and CDR2: LGHNA and YSLEER. V dropped 2 bases and J dropped 4 bases, with 22 bases sitting between them. This CDR3 has 18 residues.

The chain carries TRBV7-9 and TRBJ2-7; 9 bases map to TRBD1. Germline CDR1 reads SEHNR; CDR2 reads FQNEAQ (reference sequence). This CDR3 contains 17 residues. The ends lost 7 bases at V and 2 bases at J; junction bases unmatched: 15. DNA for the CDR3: TGTGCCAGCACCGTAGACCCAGGACAGGGGTTCCCCTACGAGCAGTACTTC. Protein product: CASTVDPGQGFPYEQYF.

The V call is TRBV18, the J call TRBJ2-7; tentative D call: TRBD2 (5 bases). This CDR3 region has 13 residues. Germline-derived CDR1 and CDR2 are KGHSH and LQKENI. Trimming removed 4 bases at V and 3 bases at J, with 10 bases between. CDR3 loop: CASSLRVSYEQYF. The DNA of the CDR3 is TGTGCCAGCTCACTGCGGGTCAGCTACGAGCAGTACTTC.

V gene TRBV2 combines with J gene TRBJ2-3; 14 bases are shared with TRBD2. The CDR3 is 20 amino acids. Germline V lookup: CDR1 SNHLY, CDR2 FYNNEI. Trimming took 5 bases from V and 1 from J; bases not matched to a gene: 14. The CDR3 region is CASSRGTSGGGHRRTDTQYF. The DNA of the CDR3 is TGTGCCAGCAGTCGCGGGACTAGCGGGGGAGGTCACCGCCGCACAGATACGCAGTATTTT.

CDR3 in amino acids: CASKVAGDLETQYF. In DNA form, the CDR3 reads TGTGCCAGCAAGGTGGCGGGAGACTTAGAGACCCAGTACTTC. V is TRBV6-5 and J is TRBJ2-5, with 7 bases fitting TRBD2. V shed 7 bases, J shed 4 bases, and the junction held 9 bases outside the gene matches. This CDR3 region has 14 residues. The germline CDR1 and CDR2 sequences are MNHEY and SVGAGI.

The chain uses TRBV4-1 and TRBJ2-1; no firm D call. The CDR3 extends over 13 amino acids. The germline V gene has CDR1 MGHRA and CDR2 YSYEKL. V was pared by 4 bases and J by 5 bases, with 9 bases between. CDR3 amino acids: CASSPENHNEQFF. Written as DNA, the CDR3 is TGCGCCAGCAGCCCCGAGAACCACAATGAGCAGTTCTTC.

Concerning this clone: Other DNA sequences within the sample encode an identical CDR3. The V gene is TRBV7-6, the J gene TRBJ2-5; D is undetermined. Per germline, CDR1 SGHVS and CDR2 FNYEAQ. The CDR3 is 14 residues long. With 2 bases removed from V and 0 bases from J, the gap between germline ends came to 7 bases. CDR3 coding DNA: TGTGCCAGCAGCTTATCCGGGTACCAAGAGACCCAGTACTTC. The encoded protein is CASSLSGYQETQYF.

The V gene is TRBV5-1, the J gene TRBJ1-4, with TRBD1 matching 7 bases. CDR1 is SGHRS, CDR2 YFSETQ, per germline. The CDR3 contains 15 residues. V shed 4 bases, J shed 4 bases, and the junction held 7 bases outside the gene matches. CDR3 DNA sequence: TGCGCCAGCAGCCACATGGGACAGCTTAATGAAAAACTGTTTTTT. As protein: CASSHMGQLNEKLFF.

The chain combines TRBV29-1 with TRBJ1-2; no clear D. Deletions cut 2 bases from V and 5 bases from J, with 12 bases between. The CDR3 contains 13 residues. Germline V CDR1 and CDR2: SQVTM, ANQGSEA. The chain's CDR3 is CSVESGPPYGYTF. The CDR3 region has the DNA TGCAGCGTTGAATCAGGCCCGCCTTATGGCTACACCTTC.

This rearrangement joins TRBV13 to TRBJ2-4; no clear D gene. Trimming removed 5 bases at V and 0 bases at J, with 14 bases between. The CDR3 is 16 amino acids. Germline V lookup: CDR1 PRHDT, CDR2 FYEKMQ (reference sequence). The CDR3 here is CASSTPQSLAKNIQYF. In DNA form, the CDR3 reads TGTGCCAGCAGCACCCCCCAGTCCCTAGCCAAAAACATTCAGTACTTC. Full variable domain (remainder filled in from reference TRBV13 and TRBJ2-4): AAGVIQSPRHLIKEKRETATLKCYPIPRHDTVYWYQQGPGQDPQFLISFYEKMQSDKGSIPDRFSAQQFSDYHSELNMSSLELGDSALYFCASSTPQSLAKNIQYFGAGTRLSVL.

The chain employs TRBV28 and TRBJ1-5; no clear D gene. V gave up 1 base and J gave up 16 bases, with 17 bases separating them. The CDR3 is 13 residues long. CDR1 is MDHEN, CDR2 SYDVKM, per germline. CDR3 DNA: TGTGCCAGCAGTTTATCCACCGGGGTTATTGAACATTTT. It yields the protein CASSLSTGVIEHF.

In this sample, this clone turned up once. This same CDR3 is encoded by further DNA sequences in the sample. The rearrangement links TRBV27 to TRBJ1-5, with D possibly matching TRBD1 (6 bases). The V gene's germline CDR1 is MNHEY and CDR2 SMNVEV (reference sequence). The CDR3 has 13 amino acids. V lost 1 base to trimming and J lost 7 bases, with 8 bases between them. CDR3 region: CASSLLGGQPQHF. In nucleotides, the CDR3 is TGTGCCAGCAGTTTATTGGGGGGCCAGCCCCAGCATTTT.